This section outlines one T cell receptor beta chain sequence together with its context. The target of this receptor is not known. Germline is not matched at one junction end, which may reflect a read error. The data derive from a study of blood T cell repertoires in COVID-19 (dated by TCRdb to 2020 to 2021). Turning to the overall study: Samples from collaborators originated in the United States, Italy and Spain and spanned both the acute and convalescent phases of COVID-19. The prospective study material was composed of cDNA or gDNA derived from T cells, B-cell-depleted T cells, or PBMCs. Subjects who had been exposed to COVID-19, were actively infected with it, or had recovered from it provided the deeply sampled blood TCRbeta repertoires that made up the dataset. The repertoires were made available in a free public database intended to serve as a resource for research on the immune response to SARS-CoV-2. Samples came from the ongoing ImmuneRACE study (first 160 participants) plus 1,254 subjects from 6 global collaborators. The sample metadata nearly always contained a de-identified subject ID, COVID-19 status, age in years and sex. HLA class I and class II types, where available, came from metadata supplied by the sample provider rather than from assay-based typing.

The investigation overall reported the following: The amount of clinical and demographic metadata varied by source and participant and was provided uncurated.

The CDR3 runs 16 residues from the cysteine to the phenylalanine. CDR3 DNA is the only sequence kept; it has 48 bases, read in frame from the first base. CDR1 SGHNT and CDR2 YYREEE were looked up in the germline V gene (reference sequence). A second Seattle source provided samples from volunteer blood donors who had recovered from COVID-19. Whole blood was collected in K2EDTA tubes by collaborating institutions according to the institutions' own protocols. For TCRbeta analysis, collaborators shipped samples as frozen whole blood, isolated PBMCs, or DNA extracted from either of those sample types. TCRbeta CDR3 regions were amplified from genomic DNA using the immunoSEQ Assay, a bias-controlled multiplex PCR. For the original study's pipeline: Nucleated cell counts per sample were estimated from amplification of reference gene primers within the assay. To quantify the absolute abundance of each unique TCRbeta CDR3 rearrangement, sequence reads were collapsed and filtered. For each sample, productive Simpson clonality was calculated by taking the square root of Simpson's diversity index across productive rearrangements. Drawn from immuneACCESS, this table holds only the in-frame rearrangements with V and J called that TCRdb kept. Clones are partly lost; checked studies trace under half to an unresolved V gene and leave the rest unexplained. D and trimming were read from the DNA, whereas the V and J calls and clone size are those reported in that table. The sample table shows roughly 300,000 clones, and around 87% are seen once. The ten largest clones take up roughly 7.1% of the sample.

The chain is made from TRBV5-4 and TRBJ2-2; 9 central bases correspond to TRBD1. Sequencing was performed on peripheral blood. The source is a woman between 45 and 65 years old who had recovered from COVID-19. The DNA is TGTGCCAGCCGACCCGGGACAGGGTGGAACTCCGGGGAGCTGTTTTTT. Its protein product is CASRPGTGWNSGELFF.